This T cell receptor (beta chain) was identified during a study of blood T cell repertoires in COVID-19. This clone was detected a few times. Authors' processing steps: Reference gene primer amplification gave nucleated cell count estimates. Data came from immunoSEQ multiplex PCR; TCRdb stores just in-frame clones and leaves some out. That table furnishes V, J and clone size, whereas the DNA furnished D and trimming. Seen here are around 160,000 clones, approximately 80% observed once, and the top ten hold around 13%. The sample comprised peripheral blood. The receptor was isolated from a woman over 75 with acute or convalescent COVID-19.

The CDR3 region has the DNA TGCGCCAGCAGCCCATCAGACGGAGCTAACTATGGCTACACCTTC. It codes for CASSPSDGANYGYTF. The V and J genes are TRBV5-1 and TRBJ1-2; D gene uncertain. V shed 4 bases and J shed 0 bases, with 13 bases lying between them. Germline loops: CDR1 SGHRS, CDR2 YFSETQ. The CDR3 is 15 residues long.